This is a list of T cell receptor beta chains from one sample in a study of control samples from healthy donors and cancer patients. Data came from immunoSEQ multiplex PCR; TCRdb stores just in-frame clones and leaves some out. The table includes about 160,000 clones, roughly 89% detected once. Sequencing input: blood. The receptors were gathered from a man aged 25 to 45 in good health. Both conserved end residues are part of each CDR3. A D gene is named only where the DNA matches it firmly. Size values are once, few and many counts, or a class for expanded clones, and some rows have none.

V gene: TRBV24-1; J gene: TRBJ2-2; D gene: TRBD1; clone size: NA; CDR3 protein: CATGSQGATGELFF; CDR3 DNA: TGTGCCACCGGAAGTCAGGGGGCGACCGGGGAGCTGTTTTTT
V gene: TRBV6-5; J gene: TRBJ1-1; D gene: NA; clone size: NA; CDR3 protein: CASSYYQAGTEAFF; CDR3 DNA: TGTGCCAGCAGTTACTATCAGGCGGGGACTGAAGCTTTCTTT
V gene: TRBV7-9; J gene: TRBJ1-5; D gene: NA; clone size: once; CDR3 protein: CASSLAGTSQPQHF; CDR3 DNA: TGTGCCAGCAGCTTAGCAGGGACAAGTCAGCCCCAGCATTTT
V gene: TRBV19; J gene: TRBJ1-2; D gene: TRBD1; clone size: NA; CDR3 protein: CASNPRTGEGYTF; CDR3 DNA: TGTGCCAGTAACCCAAGGACAGGGGAAGGCTACACCTTC
V gene: TRBV18; J gene: TRBJ1-2; D gene: NA; clone size: NA; CDR3 protein: CASSTDTKSNYGYTF; CDR3 DNA: TGTGCCAGCTCGACGGACACGAAGTCTAACTATGGCTACACCTTC
V gene: TRBV3-1/TRBV3-2; J gene: TRBJ1-2; D gene: NA; clone size: NA; CDR3 protein: CASSQDTGKRGGYTF; CDR3 DNA: TGTGCCAGCAGCCAAGATACCGGGAAGAGGGGTGGCTACACCTTC
V gene: TRBV23-1; J gene: TRBJ1-6; D gene: NA; clone size: NA; CDR3 protein: CASSRGDNVSYNSPLHF; CDR3 DNA: TGCGCCAGCAGTCGAGGGGATAATGTCTCCTATAATTCACCCCTCCACTTT
V gene: TRBV9; J gene: TRBJ1-1; D gene: NA; clone size: NA; CDR3 protein: CASTESPTGNTEAFF; CDR3 DNA: TGTGCCAGCACCGAGTCCCCCACGGGGAACACTGAAGCTTTCTTT
V gene: TRBV7-9; J gene: TRBJ2-7; D gene: TRBD1; clone size: NA; CDR3 protein: CASSFLVGQGAEQYF; CDR3 DNA: TGTGCCAGCAGCTTTCTAGTGGGACAGGGGGCCGAGCAGTACTTC
V gene: TRBV6-2/TRBV6-3; J gene: TRBJ1-6; D gene: NA; clone size: NA; CDR3 protein: CASSYGGGRRSPLHF; CDR3 DNA: TGTGCCAGCAGTTACGGCGGGGGCAGGCGATCACCCCTCCACTTT
V gene: TRBV4-3; J gene: TRBJ2-1; D gene: NA; clone size: NA; CDR3 protein: CASSQDLRPHRYNEQFF; CDR3 DNA: TGCGCCAGCAGCCAAGACCTCCGTCCCCATAGATACAATGAGCAGTTCTTC
V gene: TRBV6-5; J gene: TRBJ2-3; D gene: NA; clone size: NA; CDR3 protein: CASSYSGGDQYF; CDR3 DNA: TGTGCCAGCAGTTACTCCGGGGGAGACCAGTATTTT